This T cell receptor beta chain was sequenced for a study of shared T cell receptors in the human thymus. V lost 3 bases, J lost 3 bases, and 1 base stayed unmatched. CDR1 WNHNN and CDR2 SYGVQD come from the germline V gene (reference sequence). The CDR3 runs 15 residues. Only in-frame clones appear in the TCRdb table, and some are missing; sequencing was by immunoSEQ multiplex PCR. The table has under 450,000 clones, 85% to 95% seen once. The gene calls are TRBV10-1 and TRBJ2-5; 13 nucleotides match TRBD2. The sample taken for sequencing was thymocytes. The receptor comes from a human donor. CDR3 sequence: CASSDGTSGEETQYF. In nucleotides, the CDR3 is TGCGCCAGCAGTGACGGGACTAGCGGGGAAGAGACCCAGTACTTC.